Sequencing of this TCR beta chain was carried out in a study of monozygotic twins with inflammatory bowel disease. TCRdb re-called the 5' RACE reads and gives one entry per CDR3 protein, without DNA. Its clone listing holds around 100,000 distinct CDR3 sequences. On this clonotype itself: Its antigen is not identified.

Overall study results and limits: No detectable difference in repertoire similarity separated concordant from discordant twins, possibly as a result of limited power.

CDR1 and CDR2 (germline): MDHEN, SYDVKM. This CDR3 has 18 amino acids. The specimen sequenced was blood. This sequence was found in a human donor with ulcerative colitis or Crohn's disease, or a healthy co-twin of an affected twin (not recorded which). The rearrangement uses TRBV28 and TRBJ2-6; TCRdb designates TRBD2, a call that cannot be tested without DNA. The CDR3 here is CASSLALAGGSGANVLTF.